This paragraph covers one T cell receptor (beta chain) sequence. Its antigen is undetermined. Germline V gene sequence: CDR1 MDHEN, CDR2 SYDVKM. V dropped 5 bases and J dropped 2; count of bases not matched to a gene: 14. This CDR3 is built from 17 residues. The sample belongs to a study of shared clonotypes between healthy human individuals. Study-wide findings and caveats: The rarefaction results pointed to incomplete sorted-subset sequencing despite large depth. Among donors, the sharing of clonotypes was expected to be influenced by sequencing depth. Estimated richness values were generally larger in naive subsets than in memory subsets.

About 33,000 T cell genomes (approximately 0.2 ug DNA) went into each sorted-subset replicate. The repertoire was sequenced with immunoSEQ multiplex PCR; TCRdb's copy has only in-frame clones and lacks some. The sample contains some 1,100,000 clones, about 84% of which appear only once. The source material was memory CD4+ T cells from PBMCs. Subset denoted: CD45RA-negative fraction. This chain joins TRBV28 and TRBJ1-2; TRBD1 agrees at 7 bases. This receptor was taken from a young man in good health. Some clones in this sample may be carry-over from other donors' samples. CDR3 region: CASSTGVSNLGNYGYTF. The CDR3 DNA follows: TGTGCCAGCAGTACAGGGGTGAGCAATCTTGGAAACTATGGCTACACCTTC.